This T cell receptor (beta chain) comes out of a study of CD8+ T cells in alopecia areata (dated by TCRdb to the late 2010s). Context from the whole study: High-throughput TCRbeta sequencing was used to examine T cell clonal expansion in alopecia areata in both the C3H/HeJ mouse model and human patients. Human TCRbeta sequencing covered scalp tissue and sorted CD4+ and CD8+ peripheral blood T cells from patchy and totalis/universalis alopecia areata patients and healthy controls. Scalp clonality was compared across normal scalp (n=4), patchy alopecia areata scalp (n=8), and alopecia totalis/universalis scalp (n=8). The RNA source kit depended on sample type: the PAXgene miRNA kit for fixed scalp, the miRNeasy kit for PBMCs, and the RNeasy kit for mouse skin. TCRbeta CDR3 regions were amplified by immunoSEQ multiplex PCR with 35 Vbeta forward and 13 Jbeta reverse primers. Here is what the overall study found, with its caveats: Shared TCR sequences between patients were less evident than in mice, which may be partly attributable to HLA diversity in the patient population. Higher clonality and more expanded CD8+ clones were observed in lesional scalp than in normal scalp, particularly in alopecia totalis/universalis, a finding suggestive of antigenic drive. Resident alphabeta T cells in normal human skin are also sequenced, complicating scalp TCR repertoire analysis, unlike mouse skin dominated by gammadelta T cells.

The germline V gene (reference sequence) provides CDR1 MNHEY and CDR2 SMNVEV. V and J are truncated by 3 bases and 6 bases respectively, leaving an intervening sequence of 15 bases. The CDR3, from cysteine to phenylalanine, totals 15 residues. This entry keeps only the CDR3 DNA: 45 bases, framed from base 1. On this clone: Which antigen it targets is not known. No base-level quality is on record; no much larger clone is a single base apart.

Preparation of the library involved the immunoSEQ multiplex PCR assay. RNA was extracted from all samples and reverse transcribed into cDNA as template for TCR sequencing. SuperScript III was used for first-strand cDNA synthesis, primed with a 2:1 mix of oligo-dT and random hexamers. Amplification bias was assessed with a synthetic immune receptor repertoire, and residual bias was removed computationally. Processing in the source paper ran as follows. Raw reads were preprocessed to remove errors, and CDR3 was defined by IMGT conventions from the conserved cysteine to phenylalanine. To get clonality, Shannon entropy was normalized by log2 of the number of productive unique TCRs and the result was subtracted from 1. CD4 or CD8 identity of scalp clones was inferred by cross-referencing scalp TCRbeta sequences with sorted blood CD4 and CD8 repertoires. TCRdb re-hosts the immuneACCESS table, in-frame sequences only. Its copies lack some clones; in the studies checked, an unresolved V gene accounts for under half of them, and the cause for the rest is not known. That table supplies the V and J calls and clone size; D and trimming were determined from the DNA. The sample profile shows around 150,000 clones; less than 65% of them were found once. The ten largest clonotypes hold 36% of the sample.

PBMCs were separated by density centrifugation and stained for CD3, CD4 and CD8, after which CD4+ and CD8+ T cells were sorted on a FACSAria. Scalp biopsies and blood samples were obtained from unaffected controls. The sample comprised CD8+ T cells sorted from blood. The V and J genes are TRBV27 and TRBJ2-1, and perhaps TRBD2 as D gene, on 6 matching bases. This receptor was identified in a human donor in good health. The base sequence is TGTGCCAGCAGTTTTGCCCCCACTAGCCGCAATGAGCAGTTCTTC. Translated, this is CASSFAPTSRNEQFF.